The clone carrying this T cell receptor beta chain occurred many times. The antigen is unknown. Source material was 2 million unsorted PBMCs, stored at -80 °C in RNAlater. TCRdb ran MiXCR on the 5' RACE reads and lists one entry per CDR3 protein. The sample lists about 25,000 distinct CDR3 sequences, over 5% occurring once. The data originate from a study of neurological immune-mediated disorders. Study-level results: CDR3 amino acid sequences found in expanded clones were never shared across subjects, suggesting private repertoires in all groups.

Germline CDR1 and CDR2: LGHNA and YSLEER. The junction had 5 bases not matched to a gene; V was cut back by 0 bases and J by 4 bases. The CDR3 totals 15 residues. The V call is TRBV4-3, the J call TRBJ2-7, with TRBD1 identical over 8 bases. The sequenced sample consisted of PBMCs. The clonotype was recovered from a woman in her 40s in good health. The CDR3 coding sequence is TGCGCCAGCAGCCAAGATCCAGGGGGCGCATACGAGCAGTACTTC. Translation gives CASSQDPGGAYEQYF.